This T cell receptor beta chain was sequenced for a study of cytomegalovirus exposure and HLA in healthy donors. Study-level points and caveats: In a later analysis, HLA-associated beta chains showed higher expansion and lower generation probabilities than comparable chains.

On this clone: Antigen unknown.

V was clipped by 6 bases and J by 2 bases; unmatched bases: 12. Germline values: CDR1 SEHNR, CDR2 FQNEAQ (reference sequence). The CDR3 spans 16 residues. All the people who gave samples were healthy bone marrow donors. Both 60 Vbeta primers and 13 Jbeta primers went into the PCR. Libraries were prepared by immunoSEQ multiplex PCR; TCRdb keeps only in-frame clonotypes and omits some of them. The sample includes about 85,000 clones, around three fifths of them seen just once. This clonotype was sampled from a man younger than 40 in good health and CMV-seronegative. The rearrangement joins TRBV7-9 to TRBJ1-2, with 7 nucleotides matching TRBD1. Source material: PBMCs. This CDR3 reads CASRDPRTGVNYGYTF. CDR3 nucleotides: TGTGCCAGCAGGGACCCAAGGACAGGTGTCAACTATGGCTACACCTTC.